These 3 T cell receptor beta chains were sequenced from one sample in a study of beta chain features in type 1 diabetes. Study observations and caveats: All four CD4+ subsets of Type 1 diabetes patients contained TCRB CDR3s that were moderately but significantly shorter.

These receptors' targets are unknown. Expressed TCRB transcripts were sequenced because the entire RNA isolate underwent reverse transcription. Generated by immunoSEQ multiplex PCR, the TCRdb table keeps only in-frame clones and is missing some. The top ten clones hold approximately 0.85% of a sample with approximately 170,000 clones, approximately 8% of them seen once. The specimen was central memory CD4+ T cells from blood. These receptor sequences come from a woman in her 40s with type 1 diabetes.

This clone was seen repeatedly, ten times or more. The chain uses TRBV30 and TRBJ1-5; D is undetermined. The CDR3 length is 13 residues. V shed 0 bases and J shed 6 bases, with 9 bases lying between them. Germline assignment: CDR1 GTSNPN and CDR2 SVGIG (reference sequence). The DNA for the CDR3 is TGTGCCTGGAGTGTAGAGGCCACTCAGCCCCAGCATTTT. Its translation: CAWSVEATQPQHF. Supplemented by reference TRBV30 and TRBJ1-5, the full variable domain reads SQTIHQWPATLVQPVGSPLSLECTVEGTSNPNLYWYRQAAGRGLQLLFYSVGIGQISSEVPQNLSASRPQDRQFILSSKKLLLSDSGFYLCAWSVEATQPQHFGDGTRLSIL.

The chain employs TRBV7-2 and TRBJ1-6, with 10 bases identical to TRBD1. Trimming cost V 4 bases and J 9 bases; bases outside gene matches: 6. The CDR3 contains 15 residues. CDR1 and CDR2 (germline): SGHTA, FQGNSA. The CDR3 DNA reads TGTGCCAGCAGCTCCTCGACAGGGGGCGGTTCACCCCTCCACTTT. It specifies CASSSSTGGGSPLHF. Based on the CDR3 plus reference TRBV7-2 and TRBJ1-6, the full variable domain is GAGVSQSPSNKVTEKGKDVELRCDPISGHTALYWYRQSLGQGLEFLIYFQGNSAPDKSGLPSDRFSAERTGGSVSTLTIQRTQQEDSAVYLCASSSSTGGGSPLHFGNGTRLTVT.

This clone was seen a handful of times. This chain links TRBV6-6 with TRBJ2-7; TRBD2 aligns across 7 bases. The J segment lost 2 bases and the V segment lost 0 bases, leaving 7 bases of the junction unmatched. In germline, CDR1 is MNHNY, CDR2 SVGAGI (reference sequence). The CDR3 sequence is 16 residues long. This CDR3 reads CASSYSGGSIPYEQYF. For the CDR3, the DNA is TGTGCCAGCAGTTACTCAGGCGGGAGCATACCCTACGAGCAGTACTTC.